A selection of T cell receptor beta chains follows, all from one sample in a study of cytomegalovirus exposure and HLA in healthy donors. This table comes from immunoSEQ multiplex PCR, and its TCRdb copy is limited to in-frame clones, with some not included. This table has approximately 220,000 clones, around 80% appearing once. The material sequenced was PBMCs. The receptors originated from a man in his late teens or twenties in good health and CMV-seronegative. CDR3s include the opening cysteine and the closing phenylalanine or tryptophan. The order of the fields is clone size, D gene, V gene, J gene, CDR3 DNA, CDR3 protein. A D gene is named only where the DNA matches it firmly. Rows give clone size only sometimes, using once, few, many, or a class for an expanded clone.

clone_size: NA; d_call: TRBD2; v_call: TRBV28; j_call: TRBJ2-3; cdr3_nt: TGTGCCAGCAGTTCACTTAGCGGGAGGGCCTTGACAGATACGCAGTATTTT; cdr3_aa: CASSSLSGRALTDTQYF
clone_size: once; d_call: TRBD2; v_call: TRBV30; j_call: TRBJ2-7; cdr3_nt: TGTGCCTGGGGGACTATGGCTGGCGAGCAGTACTTC; cdr3_aa: CAWGTMAGEQYF
clone_size: NA; d_call: NA; v_call: TRBV30; j_call: TRBJ2-5; cdr3_nt: TGTGCCTGGAGTGTAAGCAAGTGGGAGACCCAGTACTTC; cdr3_aa: CAWSVSKWETQYF
clone_size: once; d_call: NA; v_call: TRBV25-1; j_call: TRBJ1-1; cdr3_nt: TGTGCCAGCAGTGATGAAGGACACTTGGGGAACACTGAAGCTTTCTTT; cdr3_aa: CASSDEGHLGNTEAFF
clone_size: NA; d_call: NA; v_call: TRBV19; j_call: TRBJ1-5; cdr3_nt: TGTGCCAGTAGTATAGGGGGGCCCGGCAATCAGCCCCAGCATTTT; cdr3_aa: CASSIGGPGNQPQHF
clone_size: few; d_call: NA; v_call: TRBV5-1; j_call: TRBJ1-1; cdr3_nt: TGCGCCAGCGCTAAAGGGTCGGGGGCTGAAGCTTTCTTT; cdr3_aa: CASAKGSGAEAFF
clone_size: NA; d_call: TRBD2; v_call: TRBV10-3; j_call: TRBJ2-7; cdr3_nt: TGTGCCATCAGTGAGTCGGGGAGGGCGGCTAGCGGGAGTTACGAGCAGTACTTC; cdr3_aa: CAISESGRAASGSYEQYF
clone_size: NA; d_call: NA; v_call: TRBV18; j_call: TRBJ1-5; cdr3_nt: TGTGCCAGCTCACCAAGGCCAGCGTATAGCAATCAGCCCCAGCATTTT; cdr3_aa: CASSPRPAYSNQPQHF
clone_size: NA; d_call: NA; v_call: TRBV6-5; j_call: TRBJ1-1; cdr3_nt: TGTGCCAGCAGCTACGGGACAAACACTGAAGCTTTCTTT; cdr3_aa: CASSYGTNTEAFF
clone_size: NA; d_call: TRBD1; v_call: TRBV7-9; j_call: TRBJ1-2; cdr3_nt: TGTGCCAGCAGGAAGTCGGGACAGGTTTTTGGTGGCTACACCTTC; cdr3_aa: CASRKSGQVFGGYTF
clone_size: NA; d_call: TRBD1; v_call: TRBV30; j_call: TRBJ1-1; cdr3_nt: TGTGCCTCAGGGACAGTGTTCACTGAAGCTTTCTTT; cdr3_aa: CASGTVFTEAFF
clone_size: NA; d_call: NA; v_call: TRBV7-2; j_call: TRBJ2-7; cdr3_nt: TGTGCCAGCAGCCCAGGGTCTAACGAGCAGTACTTC; cdr3_aa: CASSPGSNEQYF
clone_size: NA; d_call: TRBD1; v_call: TRBV5-1; j_call: TRBJ1-1; cdr3_nt: TGCGCCAGCAGCCCGGGACAGGGGGGTACTGAAGCTTTCTTT; cdr3_aa: CASSPGQGGTEAFF
clone_size: NA; d_call: NA; v_call: TRBV29-1; j_call: TRBJ2-7; cdr3_nt: TGCAGCGTTGGAGAGGGGCACGAGCAGTACTTC; cdr3_aa: CSVGEGHEQYF
clone_size: NA; d_call: TRBD1; v_call: TRBV28; j_call: TRBJ2-7; cdr3_nt: TGTGCCAGCAGACCCTCCTCCGGGACAGGCTCCTACGAGCAGTACTTC; cdr3_aa: CASRPSSGTGSYEQYF
clone_size: NA; d_call: TRBD1; v_call: TRBV25-1; j_call: TRBJ1-2; cdr3_nt: TGTGCCAGCAGTCAAAATTACGGGACAGGGAGCTATGGCTACACCTTC; cdr3_aa: CASSQNYGTGSYGYTF
clone_size: once; d_call: TRBD1; v_call: TRBV9; j_call: TRBJ2-7; cdr3_nt: TGTGCCAGCAGCCGTACCGGGACAGGGGTCGGAGAGCAGTACTTC; cdr3_aa: CASSRTGTGVGEQYF
clone_size: NA; d_call: NA; v_call: TRBV5-1; j_call: TRBJ1-1; cdr3_nt: TGCGCCAGCAGCTTGATGGGGCCTAGTGAAGCTTTCTTT; cdr3_aa: CASSLMGPSEAFF
clone_size: few; d_call: NA; v_call: TRBV2; j_call: TRBJ1-1; cdr3_nt: TGTGCCAGCACCCTTGAGGGATTGAACACTGAAGCTTTCTTT; cdr3_aa: CASTLEGLNTEAFF
clone_size: NA; d_call: NA; v_call: TRBV4-1; j_call: TRBJ2-5; cdr3_nt: TGCGCCAGCAGCCCAGAGGGGCCACAAGAGACCCAGTACTTC; cdr3_aa: CASSPEGPQETQYF
clone_size: few; d_call: TRBD1; v_call: TRBV5-6; j_call: TRBJ2-1; cdr3_nt: TGTGCCAGCGGGACAGGGGGCTACAATGAGCAGTTCTTC; cdr3_aa: CASGTGGYNEQFF
clone_size: NA; d_call: TRBD1; v_call: TRBV28; j_call: TRBJ1-1; cdr3_nt: TGTGCCAGCAGTTCCAGACAGGGGTGGACTGAAGCTTTCTTT; cdr3_aa: CASSSRQGWTEAFF
clone_size: NA; d_call: TRBD2; v_call: TRBV6-4; j_call: TRBJ2-1; cdr3_nt: TGTGCCAGCAGTGACCATAGCGGGAGTAGGTTGAATGAGCAGTTCTTC; cdr3_aa: CASSDHSGSRLNEQFF
clone_size: NA; d_call: TRBD1; v_call: TRBV27; j_call: TRBJ2-7; cdr3_nt: TGTGCCAGCAGTCCCCCCGGGACAGGCCACGAGCAGTACTTC; cdr3_aa: CASSPPGTGHEQYF
clone_size: NA; d_call: NA; v_call: TRBV7-9; j_call: TRBJ2-7; cdr3_nt: TGTGCCAGCAGCTTAAGCGAGTACGAGCAGTACTTC; cdr3_aa: CASSLSEYEQYF
clone_size: NA; d_call: TRBD1; v_call: TRBV5-4; j_call: TRBJ2-1; cdr3_nt: TGTGCCAGCAGCTTGGGTGACAGGGGGAATGAGCAGTTCTTC; cdr3_aa: CASSLGDRGNEQFF
clone_size: few; d_call: TRBD1; v_call: TRBV4-2; j_call: TRBJ1-1; cdr3_nt: TGTGCCAGCAGCCAAGATGTTAGGGGGCCGAACACTGAAGCTTTCTTT; cdr3_aa: CASSQDVRGPNTEAFF
clone_size: NA; d_call: TRBD1; v_call: TRBV5-8; j_call: TRBJ2-2; cdr3_nt: TGTGCCAGCAGCTTGGCCCGGGGACAGGGGGGCACCGGGGAGCTGTTTTTT; cdr3_aa: CASSLARGQGGTGELFF
clone_size: NA; d_call: NA; v_call: TRBV5-1; j_call: TRBJ2-1; cdr3_nt: TGCGCCAGCAGCTCAATGGTGGCGGAAAGCTCCTACAATGAGCAGTTCTTC; cdr3_aa: CASSSMVAESSYNEQFF
clone_size: NA; d_call: NA; v_call: TRBV6-1; j_call: TRBJ2-7; cdr3_nt: TGTGCCAGCACCCCGAGGTCAGATTACTACGAGCAGTACTTC; cdr3_aa: CASTPRSDYYEQYF
clone_size: NA; d_call: NA; v_call: TRBV29-1; j_call: TRBJ1-1; cdr3_nt: TGCAGCTCCCGGGTAGAGTCGAACACTGAAGCTTTCTTT; cdr3_aa: CSSRVESNTEAFF
clone_size: NA; d_call: NA; v_call: TRBV5-8; j_call: TRBJ1-5; cdr3_nt: TGTGCCAGCAGCTTGTTGAGGACAAGTAATCAGCCCCAGCATTTT; cdr3_aa: CASSLLRTSNQPQHF
clone_size: NA; d_call: TRBD1; v_call: TRBV5-1; j_call: TRBJ1-5; cdr3_nt: TGCGCCAGCAGCTTGGAAGGGGGCGATCAGCCCCAGCATTTT; cdr3_aa: CASSLEGGDQPQHF
clone_size: NA; d_call: NA; v_call: TRBV21-1; j_call: TRBJ2-7; cdr3_nt: TGTGCCAGCAGCAAAGGCGTTTCACAGGGGTACCCTGTGTGCTTC; cdr3_aa: CASSKGVSQGYPVCF
clone_size: NA; d_call: TRBD1; v_call: TRBV7-7; j_call: TRBJ2-5; cdr3_nt: TGTGCTAGCAGCCCCTCGACAGGGGTGGAGACCCAGTACTTC; cdr3_aa: CASSPSTGVETQYF
clone_size: NA; d_call: TRBD1; v_call: TRBV28; j_call: TRBJ1-1; cdr3_nt: TGTGCCAGCAGTTTACCCGCCCAACACAGGGGGCGTACGAACACTGAAGCTTTCTTT; cdr3_aa: CASSLPAQHRGRTNTEAFF
clone_size: NA; d_call: NA; v_call: TRBV29-1; j_call: TRBJ2-7; cdr3_nt: TGCAGCGTCGTACAGGTTTACGAGCAGTACTTC; cdr3_aa: CSVVQVYEQYF
clone_size: few; d_call: NA; v_call: TRBV7-3; j_call: TRBJ2-1; cdr3_nt: TGTGCCAGCAGCTTATTAGCGGTTGATGAGCAGTTCTTC; cdr3_aa: CASSLLAVDEQFF
clone_size: NA; d_call: NA; v_call: TRBV5-4; j_call: TRBJ1-3; cdr3_nt: TGTGCCAGCAGCCAAGACCAGGGATCCGGAAACACCATATATTTT; cdr3_aa: CASSQDQGSGNTIYF
clone_size: NA; d_call: NA; v_call: TRBV14; j_call: TRBJ2-7; cdr3_nt: TGTGCCAGCAGCCAAGTGGCAGCAGGGGAGCAGTACTTC; cdr3_aa: CASSQVAAGEQYF
clone_size: NA; d_call: TRBD1; v_call: TRBV6-6; j_call: TRBJ1-2; cdr3_nt: TGTGCCAGCAGTACGGACAGGTTGGGCACCTTC; cdr3_aa: CASSTDRLGTF
clone_size: NA; d_call: NA; v_call: TRBV7-6; j_call: TRBJ2-2; cdr3_nt: TGTGCCAGCAGGGACACCTCGTACACCGGGGAGCTGTTTTTT; cdr3_aa: CASRDTSYTGELFF
clone_size: NA; d_call: TRBD1; v_call: TRBV18; j_call: TRBJ1-1; cdr3_nt: TGTGCCAGCTCACCCCGGACAGGGGAAGCTTTCTTT; cdr3_aa: CASSPRTGEAFF
clone_size: NA; d_call: TRBD1; v_call: TRBV2; j_call: TRBJ1-1; cdr3_nt: TGTGCCAGCCTAAGACAGGGCAGGTCCGCTTTCTTT; cdr3_aa: CASLRQGRSAFF
clone_size: NA; d_call: NA; v_call: TRBV7-9; j_call: TRBJ2-1; cdr3_nt: TGTGCCAGCAGCCCCCCGGGGGTAGGTGAGCAGTTCTTC; cdr3_aa: CASSPPGVGEQFF
clone_size: NA; d_call: TRBD2; v_call: TRBV2; j_call: TRBJ2-1; cdr3_nt: TGTGCCAGCAAGAGAACGGCTAGCGGGAGAGATGAGCAGTTCTTC; cdr3_aa: CASKRTASGRDEQFF
clone_size: few; d_call: TRBD2; v_call: TRBV23-1; j_call: TRBJ2-2; cdr3_nt: TGCGCCAGCAGTCACCCGCCGGGACTAGCGGGGGGGGTAGGGGAGCTGTTTTTT; cdr3_aa: CASSHPPGLAGGVGELFF
clone_size: NA; d_call: NA; v_call: TRBV6-5; j_call: TRBJ1-5; cdr3_nt: TGTGCCAGCGGAACAAGGGGTGGCAATCAGCCCCAGCATTTT; cdr3_aa: CASGTRGGNQPQHF
clone_size: NA; d_call: NA; v_call: TRBV7-8; j_call: TRBJ2-3; cdr3_nt: TGTGCCAGCAGCTTCGGCTCAGCGACCAATACAGATACGCAGTATTTT; cdr3_aa: CASSFGSATNTDTQYF
clone_size: few; d_call: TRBD1; v_call: TRBV7-9; j_call: TRBJ1-1; cdr3_nt: TGTGCCAGCAGCTTAAATCCGACAGGGGACACTGAAGCTTTCTTT; cdr3_aa: CASSLNPTGDTEAFF
clone_size: NA; d_call: TRBD1; v_call: TRBV2; j_call: TRBJ2-7; cdr3_nt: TGTGCCAGCAGCCGAGGGGTGGGGACAGGGGGCGCTGGGCAGTACTTC; cdr3_aa: CASSRGVGTGGAGQYF
clone_size: NA; d_call: NA; v_call: TRBV6-5; j_call: TRBJ2-7; cdr3_nt: TGTGCCAGCAGTTACACCTTCCGGTCCGACTACGAGCAGTACTTC; cdr3_aa: CASSYTFRSDYEQYF
clone_size: once; d_call: NA; v_call: TRBV27; j_call: TRBJ2-3; cdr3_nt: TGTGCCAGCACTGAATCGACTGGGGCCCTAACAGATACGCAGTATTTT; cdr3_aa: CASTESTGALTDTQYF
clone_size: NA; d_call: NA; v_call: TRBV7-9; j_call: TRBJ2-1; cdr3_nt: TGTGCCAGCAGGTCAACCATACTAGGTCTGGTTTCCAATGAGCAGTTCTTC; cdr3_aa: CASRSTILGLVSNEQFF
clone_size: few; d_call: NA; v_call: TRBV7-2; j_call: TRBJ2-6; cdr3_nt: TGTGCCAGCAGCTTAGGACTAGACGGGGCCAACGTCCTGACTTTC; cdr3_aa: CASSLGLDGANVLTF